The sequence of this TCR beta chain was determined in a study of memory CD4+ T cells and cytomegalovirus serostatus. V gave up 8 bases and J gave up 2 bases, with 15 bases separating them. Germline values: CDR1 MNHEY, CDR2 SMNVEV (reference sequence). The CDR3 loop spans 15 amino acids. Whole-study findings and limits: The CMV-associated TCR signature appears largely within the CD4+ memory repertoire. About 40% of the roughly 160 known CMV-associated TCRbeta sequences appeared in CD4+ memory.

Assay: immunoSEQ multiplex PCR; the TCRdb copy retains only in-frame clones and omits some. The data hold under 80,000 clones, with approximately 85% observed a single time. Concerning this clone: Its specificity is not known.

The sort gate was single viable CD3+CD4+CD8-CD45RO+ cells for memory CD4+ T cells. CMV serostatus came from serum IgG against pp150, pp28, p38, p52. The V gene is TRBV27, the J gene TRBJ2-2, with D unclear. Sequenced: memory CD4+ T cells from blood. This sequence originates from an adult in good health and CMV-seronegative. CDR3 protein: CASRRAILNTGELFF. DNA for the CDR3: TGTGCCAGCCGAAGGGCAATCCTCAACACCGGGGAGCTGTTTTTT.